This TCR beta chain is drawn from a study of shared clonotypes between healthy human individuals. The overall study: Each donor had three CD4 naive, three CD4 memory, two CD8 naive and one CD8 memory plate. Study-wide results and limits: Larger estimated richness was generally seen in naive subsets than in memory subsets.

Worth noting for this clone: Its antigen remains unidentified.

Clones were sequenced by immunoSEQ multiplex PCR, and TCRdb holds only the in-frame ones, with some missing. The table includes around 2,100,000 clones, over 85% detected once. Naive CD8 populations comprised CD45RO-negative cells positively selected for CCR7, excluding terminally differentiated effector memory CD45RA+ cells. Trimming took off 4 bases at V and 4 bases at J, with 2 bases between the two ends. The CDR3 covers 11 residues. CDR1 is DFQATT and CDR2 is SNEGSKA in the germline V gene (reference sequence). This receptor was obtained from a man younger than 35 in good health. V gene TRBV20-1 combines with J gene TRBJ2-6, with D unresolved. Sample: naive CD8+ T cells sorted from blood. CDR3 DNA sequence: TGCAGTGCTATGGGGGCCAACGTCCTGACTTTC. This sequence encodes CSAMGANVLTF.